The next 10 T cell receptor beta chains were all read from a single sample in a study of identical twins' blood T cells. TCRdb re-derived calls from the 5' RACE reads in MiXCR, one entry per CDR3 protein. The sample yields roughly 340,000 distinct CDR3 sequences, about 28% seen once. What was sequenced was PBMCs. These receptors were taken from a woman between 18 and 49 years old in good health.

The CDR3 DNA reads as TGCAGTGCCCCGGGGGGGAGTGGAACTAATGAAAAACTGTTTTTT. This translates into CSAPGGSGTNEKLFF. The gene calls are TRBV20-1 and TRBJ1-4, with D tentatively TRBD1 (5 bases). CDR3 length: 15 residues. The V end lost 6 bases, the J end lost 1 base, and 15 bases lay between the germline ends. The V gene's germline CDR1 is DFQATT and CDR2 SNEGSKA (reference sequence).

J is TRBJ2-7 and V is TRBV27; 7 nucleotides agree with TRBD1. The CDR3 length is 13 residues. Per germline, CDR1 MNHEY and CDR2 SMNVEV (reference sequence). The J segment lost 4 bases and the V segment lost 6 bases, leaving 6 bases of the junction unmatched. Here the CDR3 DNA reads TGTGCCAGCAGGCTACTCAGGGGGTACGAGCAGTACTTC. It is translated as CASRLLRGYEQYF.

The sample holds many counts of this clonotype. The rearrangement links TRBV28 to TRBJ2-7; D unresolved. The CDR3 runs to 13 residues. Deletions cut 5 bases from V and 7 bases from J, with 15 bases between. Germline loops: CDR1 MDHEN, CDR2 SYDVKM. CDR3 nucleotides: TGTGCCAGCAGTCCCGACTCCTTACGGGAGCAGTACTTC. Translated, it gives CASSPDSLREQYF. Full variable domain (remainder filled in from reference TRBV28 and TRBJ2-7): DVKVTQSSRYLVKRTGEKVFLECVQDMDHENMFWYRQDPGLGLRLIYFSYDVKMKEKGDIPEGYSVSREKKERFSLILESASTNQTSMYLCASSPDSLREQYFGPGTRLTVT.

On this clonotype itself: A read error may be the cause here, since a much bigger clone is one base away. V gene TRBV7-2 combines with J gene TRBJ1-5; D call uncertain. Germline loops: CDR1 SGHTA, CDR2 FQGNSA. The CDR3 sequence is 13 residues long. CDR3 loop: CASSLFQAQPQRF. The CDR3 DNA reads TGTGCCAGCAGCTTATTCCAGGCTCAGCCCCAGCGTTTT.

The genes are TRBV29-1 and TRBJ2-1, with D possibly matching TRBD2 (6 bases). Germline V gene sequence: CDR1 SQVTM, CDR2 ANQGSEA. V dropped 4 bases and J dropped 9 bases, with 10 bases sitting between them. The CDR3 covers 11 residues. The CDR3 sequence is CSVGGEVEQFF. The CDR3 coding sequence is TGCAGCGTTGGGGGGGAAGTTGAGCAGTTCTTC.

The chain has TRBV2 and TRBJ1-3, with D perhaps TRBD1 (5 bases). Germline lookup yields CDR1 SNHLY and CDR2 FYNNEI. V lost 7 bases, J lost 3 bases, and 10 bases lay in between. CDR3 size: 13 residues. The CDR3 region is CASNRDRGNTIYF. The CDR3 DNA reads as TGTGCCAGCAATAGGGACCGTGGAAACACCATATATTTT.

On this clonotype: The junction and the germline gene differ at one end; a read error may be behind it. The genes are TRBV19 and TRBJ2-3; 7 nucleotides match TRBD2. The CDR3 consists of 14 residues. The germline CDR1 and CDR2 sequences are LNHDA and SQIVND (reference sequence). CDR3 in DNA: TGTGCCAATAGTCCCCGGGGGGACTACTCTTGGAAGTATTTT. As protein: CANSPRGDYSWKYF.

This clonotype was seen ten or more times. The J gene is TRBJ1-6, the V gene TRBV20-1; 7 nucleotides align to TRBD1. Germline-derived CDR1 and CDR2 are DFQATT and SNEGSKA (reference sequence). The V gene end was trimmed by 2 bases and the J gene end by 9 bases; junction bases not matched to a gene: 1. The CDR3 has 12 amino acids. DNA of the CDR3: TGCAGTGCTAGACAGGGGGGTTCACCCCTCCACTTT. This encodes CSARQGGSPLHF.

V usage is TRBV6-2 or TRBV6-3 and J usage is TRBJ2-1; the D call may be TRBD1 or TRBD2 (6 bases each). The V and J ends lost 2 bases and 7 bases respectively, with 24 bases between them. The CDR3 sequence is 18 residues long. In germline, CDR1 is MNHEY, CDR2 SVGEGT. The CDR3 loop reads CASSYPVGVAATGNEQFF. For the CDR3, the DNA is TGTGCCAGCAGTTACCCCGTGGGGGTAGCGGCTACAGGGAATGAGCAGTTCTTC.

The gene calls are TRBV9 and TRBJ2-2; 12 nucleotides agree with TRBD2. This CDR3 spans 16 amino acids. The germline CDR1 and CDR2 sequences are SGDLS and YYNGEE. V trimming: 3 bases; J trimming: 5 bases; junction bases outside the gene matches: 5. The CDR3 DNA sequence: TGTGCCAGCAGCGCCTGGACTAGCGGGATTACCGGGGAGCTGTTTTTT. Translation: CASSAWTSGITGELFF.